This TCR beta chain was identified during a study of T cell repertoires in cytomegalovirus infection. Turning to the study itself: Matching HLA type and CMV infection were both indicated by public TCR beta signatures.

V was cut by 4 bases and J by 5 bases, with 21 bases left in between. The CDR3 totals 17 residues. The V gene's germline CDR1 is SNHLY and CDR2 FYNNEI. This clonotype has just a few counts. Its antigen is as yet unknown. Study results and caveats: Cumulative frequency (of public TCR beta family members) identified carriers of CMV plus the relevant HLA. HLA-C-restricted TCR beta clonotypes specific for CMV led the ex vivo response.

TCRdb analysed the reads with MiXCR anew, one entry per CDR3 protein. The sample records roughly 150,000 distinct CDR3 sequences, 15% to 20% being singletons. The chain recombines TRBV2 with TRBJ2-1; D possibly corresponds to TRBD2 (6 bases). Input material: CD8+ T cells from PBMCs. The sequence derives from a human donor in good health (CMV status not recorded). Some clones in this sample may be carry-over from other donors' samples. CDR3 DNA sequence: TGTGCCAGCAGTGTATCCGTGGGGCTAGCGTCCAACAATGAGCAGTTCTTC. Protein product: CASSVSVGLASNNEQFF.